This TCR beta chain was identified in a study of blood T cell repertoires in COVID-19. The wider study: Acute and convalescent COVID-19 specimens originated in the United States, Italy and Spain. Sample material is recorded as cDNA or gDNA derived from T cells, B-cell-depleted T cells, or PBMCs.

Recruited during active infection, patients (from Seattle) were subsequently followed longitudinally. Generated by immunoSEQ multiplex PCR, the TCRdb table keeps only in-frame clones and is missing some. The sample lists 200,000 to 250,000 clones, 80% to 85% seen once, with approximately 5.2% in the top ten. Germline CDR1 and CDR2: KGHSH and LQKENI. CDR3 length: 13 amino acids. The V gene lost 10 bases and the J gene lost 1 base, with 13 bases spanning the gap. The chain uses TRBV18 and TRBJ1-1; D unresolved. The TCR sequence derives from a woman aged 70-85 years with COVID-19, enrolled during active disease. What was sequenced was peripheral blood. CDR3 in amino acids: CATNPSGNTEAFF. The CDR3 nucleotides are TGTGCCACGAATCCTAGTGGGAACACTGAAGCTTTCTTT.